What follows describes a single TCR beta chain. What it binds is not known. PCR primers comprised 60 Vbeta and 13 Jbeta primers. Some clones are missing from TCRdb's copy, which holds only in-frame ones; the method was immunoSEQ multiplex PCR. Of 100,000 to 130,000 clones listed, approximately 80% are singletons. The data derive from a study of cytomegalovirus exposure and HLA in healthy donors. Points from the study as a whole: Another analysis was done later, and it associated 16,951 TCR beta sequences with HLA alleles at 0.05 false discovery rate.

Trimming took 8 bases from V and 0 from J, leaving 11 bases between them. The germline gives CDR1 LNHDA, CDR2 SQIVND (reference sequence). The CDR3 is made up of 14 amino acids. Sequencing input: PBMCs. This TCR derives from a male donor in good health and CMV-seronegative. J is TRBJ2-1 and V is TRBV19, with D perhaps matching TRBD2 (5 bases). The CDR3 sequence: CASYASGSYNEQFF. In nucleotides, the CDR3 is TGTGCCAGTTACGCGAGCGGCTCCTACAATGAGCAGTTCTTC.